This T cell receptor beta chain was captured by sequencing in a study of cytomegalovirus exposure and HLA in healthy donors. As for the study in general: An early release of data contained about 85 million unique TCRs, which came from HLA-typed donors.

13 Jbeta primers and 60 Vbeta primers were used for the PCR. Produced via immunoSEQ multiplex PCR; TCRdb's table is partial and in-frame only. In the table there are some 160,000 clones, approximately 71% of which are singletons. Germline-derived CDR1 and CDR2 are SGHRS and YFSETQ. This CDR3 is 16 amino acids long. Study-level points and caveats: Upon later analysis, TCR association rates were observed to vary by HLA locus, being highest for DRB1 and lowest for HLA-C. Certain indistinguishable V segments, among them TRBV6-2 and TRBV6-3, were excluded.

A remark on this clone: Its antigen is unidentified.

The chain employs TRBV5-1 and TRBJ2-5; 8 bases are shared with TRBD1. Matching the DNA end better, TRBJ2-7 makes the J call doubtful. Sequenced sample: PBMCs. The TCR comes from a young woman in good health and CMV-seropositive. The CDR3 region is CASSLPRQGATYEQYF. For the CDR3, the DNA is TGCGCCAGCAGCTTGCCGCGTCAGGGGGCAACCTACGAGCAGTACTTC.